These T cell receptor beta chains were read from a single sample in a study of blood T cell repertoires in COVID-19. Here immunoSEQ multiplex PCR was the method, and the copy in TCRdb shows in-frame clones only, minus some. The sample has 200,000 to 250,000 clones, roughly 87% seen once. Sequenced: peripheral blood. The receptors come from a man in his forties or fifties with active or convalescent COVID-19. Each CDR3 is given with its conserved first and last residue. The order of the fields is J gene, V gene, clone size, CDR3 length, CDR3 protein. Some rows mark clone size as missing; the rest say once, few, many or name a class of expanded clone.

j_call: TRBJ2-2; v_call: TRBV14; clone_size: -; cdr3_length: 13; cdr3_aa: CASSPLNTGELFF
j_call: TRBJ2-3; v_call: TRBV15; clone_size: -; cdr3_length: 14; cdr3_aa: CATSREAAPGTQYF
j_call: TRBJ2-7; v_call: TRBV11-2; clone_size: -; cdr3_length: 14; cdr3_aa: CASSLDRGAYEQYF
j_call: TRBJ2-3; v_call: TRBV21-1; clone_size: -; cdr3_length: 15; cdr3_aa: CASEMRRSSTDTQYF
j_call: TRBJ2-7; v_call: TRBV27; clone_size: -; cdr3_length: 13; cdr3_aa: CASSLGHTYEQYF
j_call: TRBJ2-7; v_call: TRBV7-7; clone_size: -; cdr3_length: 13; cdr3_aa: CASSFTQGHEQYF
j_call: TRBJ2-1; v_call: TRBV9; clone_size: -; cdr3_length: 15; cdr3_aa: CASSVAGGGYNEQFF
j_call: TRBJ2-4; v_call: TRBV4-2; clone_size: -; cdr3_length: 16; cdr3_aa: CASSQDVTGSLKIQYF
j_call: TRBJ2-7; v_call: TRBV25-1; clone_size: -; cdr3_length: 14; cdr3_aa: CASSGQASSYEQYF
j_call: TRBJ2-1; v_call: TRBV27; clone_size: -; cdr3_length: 17; cdr3_aa: CASSSPDRSTSYNEQFF
j_call: TRBJ2-1; v_call: TRBV5-6; clone_size: -; cdr3_length: 16; cdr3_aa: CASTSPGTGERNEQFF
j_call: TRBJ1-6; v_call: TRBV30; clone_size: -; cdr3_length: 15; cdr3_aa: CAWSPMSSYNSPLHF
j_call: TRBJ1-1; v_call: TRBV10-3; clone_size: few; cdr3_length: 15; cdr3_aa: CAISRDTEVNTEAFF
j_call: TRBJ1-1; v_call: TRBV6-4; clone_size: -; cdr3_length: 13; cdr3_aa: CASSLDRNTEAFF
j_call: TRBJ2-7; v_call: TRBV27; clone_size: -; cdr3_length: 18; cdr3_aa: CASSLSSPLGGTTYEQYF
j_call: TRBJ2-1; v_call: TRBV3-1/TRBV3-2; clone_size: -; cdr3_length: 14; cdr3_aa: CASSQDPGDPGQFF
j_call: TRBJ2-7; v_call: TRBV6-1; clone_size: -; cdr3_length: 14; cdr3_aa: CASSEAGQGYEQYF
j_call: TRBJ1-2; v_call: TRBV27; clone_size: -; cdr3_length: 13; cdr3_aa: CASSLQGPGGYTF
j_call: TRBJ1-6; v_call: TRBV5-1; clone_size: few; cdr3_length: 14; cdr3_aa: CASSRQQGNSPLHF
j_call: TRBJ1-6; v_call: TRBV2; clone_size: -; cdr3_length: 15; cdr3_aa: CASTYGGVDNSPLHF
j_call: TRBJ2-3; v_call: TRBV18; clone_size: -; cdr3_length: 18; cdr3_aa: CASSPGLGGTSAVDTQYF
j_call: TRBJ1-1; v_call: TRBV4-1; clone_size: -; cdr3_length: 14; cdr3_aa: CASSQPQGTTEAFF
j_call: TRBJ1-1; v_call: TRBV19; clone_size: -; cdr3_length: 15; cdr3_aa: CASSTTLRQNTEAFF
j_call: TRBJ2-7; v_call: TRBV24-1; clone_size: -; cdr3_length: 15; cdr3_aa: CATSDRAGRTYEQYF
j_call: TRBJ1-1; v_call: TRBV6-5; clone_size: -; cdr3_length: 14; cdr3_aa: CASSWGRKNTEAFF
j_call: TRBJ2-3; v_call: TRBV5-1; clone_size: -; cdr3_length: 17; cdr3_aa: CASSPSEAGGDTDTQYF
j_call: TRBJ1-5; v_call: TRBV7-5; clone_size: -; cdr3_length: 15; cdr3_aa: CVRSLGTVPYQPQHF
j_call: TRBJ2-1; v_call: TRBV18; clone_size: -; cdr3_length: 18; cdr3_aa: CASSPLSGGARNGNEQFF
j_call: TRBJ1-1; v_call: TRBV7-3; clone_size: few; cdr3_length: 16; cdr3_aa: CASSLTGRGGGTEAFF
j_call: TRBJ2-5; v_call: TRBV29-1; clone_size: -; cdr3_length: 17; cdr3_aa: CSVGTLVGGIDRETQYF
j_call: TRBJ2-3; v_call: TRBV18; clone_size: many; cdr3_length: 17; cdr3_aa: CASSPGLAGGLEDTQYF
j_call: TRBJ2-1; v_call: TRBV7-8; clone_size: -; cdr3_length: 11; cdr3_aa: CASSFGGPRVF
j_call: TRBJ2-5; v_call: TRBV3-1/TRBV3-2; clone_size: -; cdr3_length: 16; cdr3_aa: CASSRVSGGRGETQYF
j_call: TRBJ1-1; v_call: TRBV6-1; clone_size: once; cdr3_length: 14; cdr3_aa: CASSENWQNTEAFF
j_call: TRBJ2-1; v_call: TRBV10-1; clone_size: -; cdr3_length: 10; cdr3_aa: CASRALWQFF
j_call: TRBJ2-3; v_call: TRBV7-9; clone_size: -; cdr3_length: 14; cdr3_aa: CASSQGQSTDTQYF
j_call: TRBJ1-4; v_call: TRBV10-3; clone_size: -; cdr3_length: 15; cdr3_aa: CAISDAGGQGEKLFF
j_call: TRBJ1-5; v_call: TRBV19; clone_size: -; cdr3_length: 15; cdr3_aa: CASSDRDRGNQPQHF
j_call: TRBJ1-6; v_call: TRBV6-1; clone_size: -; cdr3_length: 13; cdr3_aa: CASSEARVSPLHF
j_call: TRBJ1-2; v_call: TRBV6-5; clone_size: few; cdr3_length: 15; cdr3_aa: CASSYSVRGNGGYTF
j_call: TRBJ2-7; v_call: TRBV7-2; clone_size: -; cdr3_length: 15; cdr3_aa: CASSLGDSGLDRRYF
j_call: TRBJ2-2; v_call: TRBV20-1; clone_size: -; cdr3_length: 14; cdr3_aa: CSASGREYTGELFF
j_call: TRBJ2-1; v_call: TRBV13; clone_size: -; cdr3_length: 16; cdr3_aa: CASSLLSGTRRNEQFF
j_call: TRBJ1-1; v_call: TRBV11-2; clone_size: once; cdr3_length: 15; cdr3_aa: CASSQNGQGIGEAFF
j_call: TRBJ2-1; v_call: TRBV27; clone_size: -; cdr3_length: 15; cdr3_aa: CASSPSPHTGNEQFF
j_call: TRBJ2-6; v_call: TRBV2; clone_size: -; cdr3_length: 13; cdr3_aa: CASRGHGANVLTF
j_call: TRBJ1-1; v_call: TRBV5-3; clone_size: few; cdr3_length: 13; cdr3_aa: CARSYRRGTEAFF
j_call: TRBJ2-5; v_call: TRBV29-1; clone_size: -; cdr3_length: 12; cdr3_aa: CSVEDLGGTQYF
j_call: TRBJ2-6; v_call: TRBV28; clone_size: -; cdr3_length: 13; cdr3_aa: CASYRAGANVLTF
j_call: TRBJ2-3; v_call: TRBV7-9; clone_size: -; cdr3_length: 14; cdr3_aa: CASTFGRWADTQYF
j_call: TRBJ2-4; v_call: TRBV19; clone_size: once; cdr3_length: 14; cdr3_aa: CASSVQGAKNIQYF
j_call: TRBJ1-1; v_call: TRBV19; clone_size: -; cdr3_length: 14; cdr3_aa: CASSMMALDTEAFF
j_call: TRBJ2-3; v_call: TRBV10-3; clone_size: -; cdr3_length: 17; cdr3_aa: CAISELAGIAEADTQYF
j_call: TRBJ1-1; v_call: TRBV20-1; clone_size: -; cdr3_length: 11; cdr3_aa: CSAFSNTEAFF